The 15 T cell receptor beta chains below all came from one sample that was sequenced in a study of control samples from healthy donors and cancer patients. Sequencing used immunoSEQ multiplex PCR; TCRdb keeps in-frame clones, though not all of them. The sample lists 200,000 or so clones, roughly 94% seen once, with roughly 1.6% in the top ten. The specimen was blood. The receptors here all came from a man aged 50-59 years in good health.

The chain recombines TRBV4-1 with TRBJ2-2, with 10 positions matching TRBD2. The CDR3 runs to 19 residues. Germline V lookup: CDR1 MGHRA, CDR2 YSYEKL. The ends lost 1 base at V and 8 bases at J; junction bases unmatched: 16. Here the CDR3 DNA reads TGCGCCAGCAGCCAAGCCCTAGGAGATAGCGGGGGGCTAGCAGGGGAGCTGTTTTTT. It codes for CASSQALGDSGGLAGELFF.

V is TRBV27 and J is TRBJ2-7, with D possibly being TRBD1 (5 bases). The CDR3 has 15 amino acids. V was trimmed by 5 bases and J by 1 base, leaving 15 bases between them. Germline V gives CDR1 MNHEY, CDR2 SMNVEV (reference sequence). Here the CDR3 DNA reads TGTGCCAGCAGTAAAATAAAAGGGGATTCCTACGAGCAGTACGTC. Amino acid sequence: CASSKIKGDSYEQYV.

J is TRBJ2-5 and V is TRBV28; D is unresolved. Germline loops: CDR1 MDHEN, CDR2 SYDVKM. The CDR3 is 16 residues long. V shed 4 bases and J shed 3 bases, with 18 bases lying between them. The CDR3 protein is CASSSDTLIGEETQYF. In nucleotides, the CDR3 is TGTGCCAGCAGTTCCGACACCCTTATTGGGGAAGAGACCCAGTACTTC.

The chain has TRBV10-3 and TRBJ2-5, with D possibly being TRBD1 (5 bases). CDR3 length: 12 amino acids. From germline, CDR1 is ENHRY and CDR2 SYGVKD. V lost 3 bases and J lost 5, with 7 bases in between. CDR3 sequence (DNA): TGTGCCATCAGTGAAGGGGTCGAGACCCAGTACTTC. Its translation: CAISEGVETQYF.

In DNA form, the CDR3 reads TGTGCCAGCAGCAGCCCCGCGGGGGACATTACCTACGAGCAGTACGTC. Translating gives CASSSPAGDITYEQYV. The genes are TRBV28 and TRBJ2-7, with D tentatively TRBD2 (7 bases). The CDR3 is 16 amino acids. The germline V gene has CDR1 MDHEN and CDR2 SYDVKM. The V gene lost 6 bases and the J gene lost 2 bases, with 20 bases spanning the gap.

V usage is TRBV7-2 and J usage is TRBJ2-7, with TRBD1 matching 9 bases. V shed 5 bases, J shed 1 base, and the junction held 3 bases outside the gene matches. The CDR3 spans 14 residues. Germline CDR1 reads SGHTA; CDR2 reads FQGNSA. CDR3: CASSLDRGSYEQYV. Written as DNA, the CDR3 is TGTGCCAGCAGCCTCGACAGGGGGTCCTACGAGCAGTACGTC.

The J gene is TRBJ1-1, the V gene TRBV19; 8 bases align to TRBD1. Per the germline V gene, CDR1 is LNHDA and CDR2 is SQIVND (reference sequence). The CDR3 runs 14 residues. V shed 3 bases, J shed 1 base, and the junction held 1 base outside the gene matches. The CDR3 sequence is CASSIQGANTEAFF. DNA of the CDR3: TGTGCCAGTAGTATCCAGGGGGCGAACACTGAAGCTTTCTTT.

V gene TRBV18 combines with J gene TRBJ2-1; the match to TRBD2 covers 9 bases. The CDR3 is 15 amino acids. Germline lookup yields CDR1 KGHSH and CDR2 LQKENI. The ends lost 5 bases at V and 2 bases at J; junction bases unmatched: 4. CDR3 residues: CASSSVAGAYNEQFF. The CDR3 DNA reads as TGTGCCAGCTCATCTGTAGCGGGGGCCTACAATGAGCAGTTCTTC.

The V call is TRBV10-2, the J call TRBJ1-2; D is possibly TRBD1 (5 bases). This CDR3 contains 10 residues. Trimming stripped 6 bases from V and 6 bases from J, with 5 bases between. Per germline, CDR1 WSHSY and CDR2 SAAADI. CDR3 bases: TGCGCCAGCAGGGGGGATGGCTACACCTTC. As protein: CASRGDGYTF.

The chain links TRBV7-3 to TRBJ2-2, with no clear D. The germline gives CDR1 SGHTA, CDR2 FQGTGA. This CDR3 is 15 amino acids long. The ends were cut back, 1 base at V and 0 bases at J, with 6 bases in the middle. CDR3 region: CASSLRQANTGELFF. The CDR3 nucleotides read TGTGCCAGCAGCTTAAGGCAGGCGAACACCGGGGAGCTGTTTTTT.

The rearrangement joins TRBV27 to TRBJ2-3; TRBD2 is a possible D gene (5 bases). The CDR3 spans 19 residues. Trimming pared 4 bases from V and 2 bases from J, leaving 25 bases between. Germline assignment: CDR1 MNHEY and CDR2 SMNVEV (reference sequence). CDR3 in DNA: TGTGCCAGCAGTTCATTGGGAACTCCCGGGGTACCCCCCACAGATACGCAGTATTTT. Protein: CASSSLGTPGVPPTDTQYF.

This sequence joins TRBV28 and TRBJ1-1, with 7 nucleotides matching TRBD1. Trimming at V came to 6 bases and at J to 7 bases, leaving 5 bases not matched to a gene. The CDR3 runs to 12 residues. In germline, CDR1 is MDHEN, CDR2 SYDVKM. For the CDR3, the DNA is TGTGCCAGCAGGAGACAGGGCCTTGAAGCTTTCTTT. Translating it yields CASRRQGLEAFF.

The V gene is TRBV6-5, the J gene TRBJ1-2; 9 nucleotides match TRBD1. The CDR3 consists of 15 residues. In germline, CDR1 is MNHEY, CDR2 SVGAGI. With 1 base clipped from V and 4 bases from J, the junction kept 4 bases outside the gene matches. CDR3 sequence reads: CASSYFQQGAYGYTF. The CDR3 nucleotides are TGTGCCAGCAGTTACTTTCAACAGGGGGCCTATGGCTACACCTTC.

The chain carries TRBV19 and TRBJ1-1; TRBD1 matches at 7 bases. V lost 4 bases to trimming and J lost 5 bases; unmatched junction nucleotides: 10. This CDR3 is 15 amino acids long. The V gene's germline CDR1 is LNHDA and CDR2 SQIVND (reference sequence). CDR3 sequence: CASSTQTGWVTEAFF. Here the CDR3 DNA reads TGTGCCAGTAGTACCCAGACAGGGTGGGTGACTGAAGCTTTCTTT.

The chain is built from TRBV7-9 and TRBJ1-1; no reliable D call. CDR1 is SEHNR and CDR2 is FQNEAQ in the germline V gene (reference sequence). The CDR3 has 13 residues. V lost 0 bases to trimming and J lost 6 bases, with 8 bases between them. For the CDR3, the DNA is TGTGCCAGCAGCTTAGCCCCTACCTCTGAAGCTTTCTTT. Translating gives CASSLAPTSEAFF.